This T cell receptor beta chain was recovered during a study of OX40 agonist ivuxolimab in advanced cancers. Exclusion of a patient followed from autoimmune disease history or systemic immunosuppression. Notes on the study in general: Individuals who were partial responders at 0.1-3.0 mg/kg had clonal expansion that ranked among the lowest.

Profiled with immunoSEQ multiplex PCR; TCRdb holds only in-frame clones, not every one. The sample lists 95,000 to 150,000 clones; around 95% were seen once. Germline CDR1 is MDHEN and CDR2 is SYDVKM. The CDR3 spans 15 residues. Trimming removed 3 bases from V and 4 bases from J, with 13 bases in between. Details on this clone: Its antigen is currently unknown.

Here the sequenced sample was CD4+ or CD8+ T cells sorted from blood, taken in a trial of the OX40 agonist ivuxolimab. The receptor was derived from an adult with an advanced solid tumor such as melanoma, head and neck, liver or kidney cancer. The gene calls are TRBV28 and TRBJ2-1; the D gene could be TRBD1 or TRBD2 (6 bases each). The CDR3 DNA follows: TGTGCCAGCAGTTTGGGGGGCCCCCGATACAATGAGCAGTTCTTC. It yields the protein CASSLGGPRYNEQFF.